This is a list of T cell receptor beta chains from one sample in a study of T cell changes during pregnancy in multiple sclerosis. Sequenced by immunoSEQ multiplex PCR; TCRdb stores in-frame clones only, minus some. Here the sample spans approximately 63,000 clones, roughly 89% being singletons. Sequences were derived from peripheral blood, sampled after pregnancy. The receptors were gathered from a female donor in good health, enrolled as a control in a pregnancy study. CDR3s include the opening cysteine and the closing phenylalanine or tryptophan. The order of the fields is J gene, V gene, CDR3 protein.

>TRBJ2-1|TRBV9
CASSPPRGHEQFF
>TRBJ1-4|TRBV6-6
CASRDTGVRNEKLFF
>TRBJ1-1|TRBV19
CASSQGVRTEAFF
>TRBJ2-1|TRBV10-3
CAISLAGGQENEQFF
>TRBJ2-2|TRBV15
CATLQDTGELFF
>TRBJ2-1|TRBV11-3
CASSLALAGGNNEQFF
>TRBJ2-3|TRBV7-2
CASSLARGDTQYF
>TRBJ2-1|TRBV5-6
CASSSLAGGRNEQFF
>TRBJ2-3|TRBV2
CASSAPGTSGVGADTQYF
>TRBJ1-1|TRBV7-2
CASSSLMGANTEAFF
>TRBJ1-3|TRBV7-9
CASSSVSGNTIYF
>TRBJ1-1|TRBV9
CASSPHGNTEAFF
>TRBJ1-2|TRBV7-2
CASSPTGGQGDGYTF
>TRBJ2-7|TRBV27
CASRPSGTTYEQYF
>TRBJ2-1|TRBV19
CASSIVASGGAVEQFF
>TRBJ2-2|TRBV19
CASMGQGATGELFF
>TRBJ2-7|TRBV5-1
CASSRQGDYEQYF
>TRBJ2-7|TRBV9
CASSGEEGQGTYEQYF
>TRBJ2-7|TRBV7-6
CASSAGTSGYEQYF
>TRBJ1-1|TRBV5-8
CASSPRTGGVNTEAFF
>TRBJ1-2|TRBV10-3
CAISEGRTNYGYTF
>TRBJ1-2|TRBV6-4
CASMDRALPLPNYGYTF
>TRBJ1-1|TRBV19
CASRGQGLGNTEAFF
>TRBJ2-1|TRBV5-1
CASSPTNRGPIDEQFF
>TRBJ2-4|TRBV5-4
CASSLGDRVVDIQYF
>TRBJ1-1|TRBV30
CAWTVGVGNTEAFF
>TRBJ1-1|TRBV7-2
CASSLLGQGNTEAFF
>TRBJ2-3|TRBV6-5
CASRNRDSRTDTQYF
>TRBJ2-2|TRBV13
CASRRRWGGRYTGELFF
>TRBJ2-7|TRBV13
CASRSSMGSTYEQYF
>TRBJ2-3|TRBV11-3
CASSLKTGGTDTQYF
>TRBJ2-1|TRBV7-6
CASSLRPRGGDNEQFF
>TRBJ1-5|TRBV4-3
CASSQDLQELQPQHF
>TRBJ2-1|TRBV5-6
CASSARLAELSLEQFF
>TRBJ1-6|TRBV11-2
CASSLSRNSPLHF
>TRBJ1-3|TRBV18
CASSPQGKTKAGNTIYF
>TRBJ2-2|TRBV7-2
CASSWSRTPGELFF
>TRBJ1-3|TRBV23-1
CASSQLRTGSGNTIYF
>TRBJ2-1|TRBV2
CASSEPGYINEQFF
>TRBJ2-7|TRBV7-8
CASSSGQGTYEQYF
>TRBJ1-2|TRBV6-1
CASSGDRGDYGYTF
>TRBJ1-5|TRBV11-3
CASSDPLRGHSNQPQHF
>TRBJ2-1|TRBV12-5
CASGTPQGSSYNEQFF
>TRBJ1-5|TRBV2
CASSEGAGRGNQPQHF
>TRBJ2-3|TRBV2
CASDFWASGTDTQYF
>TRBJ2-7|TRBV7-9
CASSFSSKSYEQYF
>TRBJ1-5|TRBV23-1
CASSRQNQPQHF
>TRBJ1-2|TRBV18
CASSPEFQTGGAYGYTF
>TRBJ1-1|TRBV9
CASSVDLNTEAFF
>TRBJ1-2|TRBV7-2
CASSLASGRGFNGYTF
>TRBJ2-7|TRBV6-1
CASTYETGGYEQYF
>TRBJ1-5|TRBV6-1
CASSRGPQPQHF